A single sample gave rise to the 12 T cell receptor beta chains below, sequenced in a study of cytotoxic CD8 clonotypes in ibrutinib-treated CLL. Some clones are missing from TCRdb's copy, which holds only in-frame ones; the method was immunoSEQ multiplex PCR. Seen here are about 63,000 clones, roughly 59% observed once, and the top ten hold about 15%. This sample comprised PBMCs, obtained after 12 months of ibrutinib treatment. All receptors derive from a human donor with chronic lymphocytic leukemia.

V is TRBV10-3 and J is TRBJ2-7; tentative D call: TRBD2 (6 bases). The CDR3 totals 13 residues. V lost 5 bases and J 5 bases, leaving 13 bases between the germline ends. Germline CDR1 is ENHRY and CDR2 is SYGVKD. The CDR3 region is CAISPLGGNEQYV. The CDR3 nucleotides read TGTGCCATCAGTCCCCTGGGGGGTAACGAGCAGTACGTC.

The V and J genes are TRBV9 and TRBJ1-2; D possibly corresponds to TRBD1 (6 bases). From germline, CDR1 is SGDLS and CDR2 YYNGEE. V was pared by 3 bases and J by 4 bases, with 13 bases between. The CDR3 runs to 14 residues. This CDR3 is CASSGSRTAYGYTF. CDR3 nucleotides: TGTGCCAGCAGCGGGAGTCGGACAGCCTATGGCTACACCTTC.

This clone was counted a single time. V is TRBV11-2 and J is TRBJ1-1; D gene unclear. Germline values: CDR1 SGHAT, CDR2 FQNNGV. The CDR3 is made up of 16 amino acids. V shed 2 bases and J shed 1 base, with 14 bases lying between them. The CDR3 DNA follows: TGTGCCAGCAGCTTATTAGGCAGACTTAGGAACACTGAAGCTTTCTTT. It encodes CASSLLGRLRNTEAFF. Full variable domain (missing parts from reference TRBV11-2 and TRBJ1-1): EAGVAQSPRYKIIEKRQSVAFWCNPISGHATLYWYQQILGQGPKLLIQFQNNGVVDDSQLPKDRFSAERLKGVDSTLKIQPAKLEDSAVYLCASSLLGRLRNTEAFFGQGTRLTVV.

This chain links TRBV9 with TRBJ2-2; no clear D. This CDR3 contains 13 residues. Germline values: CDR1 SGDLS, CDR2 YYNGEE. The V end lost 5 bases, the J end lost 1 base, and 6 bases lay between the germline ends. In DNA, the CDR3 is TGTGCCAGCAGGAACCAGAACACCGGGGAGCTGTTTTTT. Its protein is CASRNQNTGELFF.

The genes are TRBV5-6 and TRBJ2-4, with D possibly matching TRBD1 (6 bases). Trimming took off 4 bases at V and 3 bases at J, with 17 bases between the two ends. Germline CDR1 and CDR2: SGHDT and YYEEEE. CDR3 length: 16 amino acids. The CDR3 is CASSLGGQGLKNIQYF. The DNA of the CDR3 is TGTGCCAGCAGCCTAGGGGGTCAAGGTCTCAAAAACATTCAGTACTTC. Together with reference TRBV5-6 and TRBJ2-4, the CDR3 gives the full variable domain: DAGVTQSPTHLIKTRGQQVTLRCSPKSGHDTVSWYQQALGQGPQFIFQYYEEEERQRGNFPDRFSGHQFPNYSSELNVNALLLGDSALYLCASSLGGQGLKNIQYFGAGTRLSVL.

V gene TRBV5-1 combines with J gene TRBJ1-1; 8 bases map to TRBD1. The CDR3 runs 14 residues. Germline CDR1 is SGHRS and CDR2 is YFSETQ. V shed 4 bases and J 5 bases; nucleotides not matched to a gene: 7. The CDR3 spells CASSADRGRTEAFF. The CDR3 DNA follows: TGCGCCAGCAGCGCTGACAGGGGAAGGACTGAAGCTTTCTTT.

This clone was recorded only once. This chain links TRBV2 with TRBJ2-1; D is tentatively TRBD1 or TRBD2 (5 bases each). The germline V gene encodes CDR1 SNHLY and CDR2 FYNNEI. The V end was cut by 10 bases, the J end by 2 bases, with 15 bases between. The CDR3 is 14 amino acids. The CDR3 sequence: CATSPGRPYNEQFF. In DNA, the CDR3 is TGTGCCACCTCACCGGGGCGACCCTACAATGAGCAGTTCTTC.

The table lists this clone with a few counts. The chain is built from TRBV5-4 and TRBJ2-2, with TRBD2 matching 12 bases. CDR1 SGHNT and CDR2 YYREEE come from the germline V gene (reference sequence). V was clipped by 1 base and J by 0 bases; unmatched bases: 7. The CDR3 is 19 amino acids. This chain's CDR3 is CASSLTRLAGEPNTGELFF. The CDR3 DNA is TGTGCCAGCAGCTTGACTAGACTAGCGGGGGAACCGAACACCGGGGAGCTGTTTTTT. The complete variable domain, with remaining parts taken from reference TRBV5-4 and TRBJ2-2, reads ETGVTQSPTHLIKTRGQQVTLRCSSQSGHNTVSWYQQALGQGPQFIFQYYREEENGRGNFPPRFSGLQFPNYSSELNVNALELDDSALYLCASSLTRLAGEPNTGELFFGEGSRLTVL.

This chain connects TRBV6-6 to TRBJ2-7; D might be TRBD1 (6 bases). V shed 2 bases and J shed 3 bases, with 14 bases lying between them. This CDR3 is 15 amino acids long. Germline CDR1 reads MNHNY; CDR2 reads SVGAGI (reference sequence). CDR3 in amino acids: CASSYARGRYYEQYF. The DNA of the CDR3 is TGTGCCAGCAGTTACGCCAGGGGCAGATACTACGAGCAGTACTTC.

The chain recombines TRBV5-1 with TRBJ2-1, with D unclear. CDR3 length: 13 amino acids. Germline-derived CDR1 and CDR2 are SGHRS and YFSETQ. The ends were cut back, 0 bases at V and 3 bases at J, with 4 bases in the middle. The CDR3 sequence is CASSLGDYNEQFF. The CDR3 DNA reads TGCGCCAGCAGCTTGGGCGACTACAATGAGCAGTTCTTC. Complete variable domain (other parts from reference TRBV5-1 and TRBJ2-1): KAGVTQTPRYLIKTRGQQVTLSCSPISGHRSVSWYQQTPGQGLQFLFEYFSETQRNKGNFPGRFSGRQFSNSRSEMNVSTLELGDSALYLCASSLGDYNEQFFGPGTRLTVL.

This sequence joins TRBV27 and TRBJ2-1; 8 bases line up with TRBD2. J lost 7 bases, V lost 5 bases, and 10 bases had no gene match. There are 15 residues in the CDR3. Germline CDR1 reads MNHEY; CDR2 reads SMNVEV (reference sequence). The DNA for the CDR3 is TGTGCCAGCAGTATTACTAGCGGAGTTGGGAATGAGCAGTTCTTC. Translated, it gives CASSITSGVGNEQFF.

This clone came up many times. The chain recombines TRBV11-3 with TRBJ2-7; 8 nucleotides agree with TRBD1. Trimming at V came to 2 bases and at J to 3 bases, leaving 0 bases not matched to a gene. Germline assignment: CDR1 SGHNT and CDR2 YENEEA. CDR3 length: 13 amino acids. DNA of the CDR3: TGTGCCAGCAGCTTAACAGGGGGCTACGAGCAGTACTTC. This gives the protein CASSLTGGYEQYF.